This T cell receptor (beta chain) was captured in a study of shared clonotypes between healthy human individuals. Germline CDR1 reads KGHSH; CDR2 reads LQKENI. The V gene end was trimmed by 2 bases and the J gene end by 9 bases; junction bases not matched to a gene: 12. The CDR3 runs 16 residues. Study results and caveats: For sorted subsets, rarefaction showed incomplete sequencing despite large depth.

Sequenced by immunoSEQ multiplex PCR; TCRdb stores in-frame clones only, minus some. The sample carries some 300,000 clones, roughly 70% recorded once. For this clone: The antigen remains unidentified.

The sample consisted of memory CD4+ T cells sorted from blood. Subset meaning: CD45RA-negative fraction. The rearrangement joins TRBV18 to TRBJ2-1; TRBD2 matches 8 bases. The source is a man aged 25 to 45 in good health. This chain's CDR3 is CASSPITGTRTVEQFF. The CDR3 DNA reads as TGTGCCAGCTCACCAATTACCGGGACTAGAACGGTTGAGCAGTTCTTC.